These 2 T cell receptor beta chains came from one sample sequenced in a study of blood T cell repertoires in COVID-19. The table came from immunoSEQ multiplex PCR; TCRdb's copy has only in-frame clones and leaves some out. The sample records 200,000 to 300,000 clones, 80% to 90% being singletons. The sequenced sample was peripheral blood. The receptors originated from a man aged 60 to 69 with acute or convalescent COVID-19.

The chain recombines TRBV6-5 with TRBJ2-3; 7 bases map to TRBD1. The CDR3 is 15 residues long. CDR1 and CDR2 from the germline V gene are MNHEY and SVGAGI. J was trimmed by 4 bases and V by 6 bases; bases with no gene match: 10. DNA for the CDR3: TGTGCCAGCAGAGCAGGGCAGGGGGAGTCAGATACGCAGTATTTT. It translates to CASRAGQGESDTQYF.

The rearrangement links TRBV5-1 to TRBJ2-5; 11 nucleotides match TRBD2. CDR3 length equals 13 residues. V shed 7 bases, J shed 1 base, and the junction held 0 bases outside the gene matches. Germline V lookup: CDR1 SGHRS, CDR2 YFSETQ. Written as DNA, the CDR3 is TGCGCCAGCGGGACTAGCGGCCAAGAGACCCAGTACTTC. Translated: CASGTSGQETQYF.